The entry that follows covers one T cell receptor (beta chain) sequence. Its antigen is not identified. The same CDR3 arises from other DNA sequences in this sample as well. V gave up 3 bases and J gave up 2 bases, with 11 bases separating them. This CDR3 has 15 amino acids. Germline values: CDR1 KGHSH, CDR2 LQKENI. The data were produced by immunoSEQ multiplex PCR, yet TCRdb's version contains in-frame clones alone and is incomplete. The sample contains approximately 1.4 million clones, 95% to 99% of which appear only once. The record originates from a study of shared clonotypes between healthy human individuals. Study-level points and caveats: Enrolling few donors narrowed the genetic and exposure-history diversity that was represented. Richness estimates generally favored naive over memory subsets. Lower generation probabilities were found for non-shared clonotypes than for those shared by all four donors.

Nashville, Tennessee was home to all donors, who were Caucasian adults. Material for sequencing was naive CD4+ T cells sorted from blood. The subset here: CD45RA+ positively selected. The origin of this receptor is a man between 25 and 39 years old in good health. The chain uses TRBV18 and TRBJ1-3; D perhaps matches TRBD1 (6 bases). CDR3 residues: CASSPVAGAGNTIYF. DNA of the CDR3: TGTGCCAGCTCACCGGTTGCAGGGGCTGGAAACACCATATATTTT.